The T cell receptor beta chain described here comes from a study of CD8 T cells in ankylosing spondylitis. Quantitative 5'-RACE was performed with molecular barcodes, and it yielded the TCR beta libraries. TCRdb reprocessed the 5' RACE reads via MiXCR and lists one record per CDR3 protein. The table includes fewer than 180,000 distinct CDR3 sequences, approximately 44% detected once. To note about this clonotype: Its target is unknown.

In germline, CDR1 is DFQATT, CDR2 SNEGSKA (reference sequence). The CDR3 is made up of 15 amino acids. Trimming took 5 bases from V and 3 from J; bases not matched to a gene: 9. General observations from the study: There were earlier reports of some motif variants in reactive arthritis synovial fluid and blood.

This clonotype was sampled from a male donor with ankylosing spondylitis. Sequencing used synovial fluid, either unsorted or a sorted T cell fraction (not recorded which). The J gene is TRBJ2-4, the V gene TRBV20-1; 8 bases line up with TRBD2. CDR3 protein: CSARSGSDSKNIQYF. The CDR3 DNA is TGCAGTGCTCGGAGCGGGAGTGATAGCAAAAACATTCAGTACTTC.